This TCR beta chain was identified in a study of cytomegalovirus exposure and HLA in healthy donors. Germline trimming cut 0 bases from V and 0 bases from J; bases unmatched to any gene: 4. The germline CDR1 and CDR2 sequences are LGHNA and YNFKEQ. There are 16 residues in the CDR3. TCRdb keeps only in-frame clones here, not all; method: immunoSEQ multiplex PCR. The repertoire has under 250,000 clones, around 86% of them found once; the top ten carry about 2%. The sequenced sample was PBMCs. The chain is built from TRBV4-2 and TRBJ1-1; 7 positions agree with TRBD1. The sequence was collected from a woman aged 18-35 years in good health and CMV-seropositive. CDR3 amino acids: CASSQDRGTVNTEAFF. CDR3 sequence (DNA): TGTGCCAGCAGCCAAGATCGCGGGACAGTGAACACTGAAGCTTTCTTT.